The TCR beta chain under discussion was sequenced for a study of Graves' ophthalmopathy and Graves' hyperthyroidism. Study context: Before any treatment was given, at initial diagnosis, peripheral blood was collected. Whole-study results and caveats: Blood also harbored most expanded thyroid clonotypes above 0.001 frequency.

Ineligible for inclusion were patients with other autoimmune diseases, uncontrolled infections, pregnancy or lactation. This clonotype has at least ten counts. Its antigen remains unidentified. RNA transcripts served as template for amplifying TCR beta CDR3 sequences. A first-round RT-PCR used HTBI primers, followed by a second-round multiplex PCR. TCRdb independently ran MiXCR on the multiplex PCR reads; one entry per CDR3 protein. The data show a few hundred thousand distinct CDR3 sequences, roughly 15% seen once. Trimming pared 3 bases from V and 5 bases from J, leaving 11 bases between. The CDR3 loop spans 13 amino acids.

The V and J genes are TRBV12-3 or TRBV12-4 and TRBJ2-7; perhaps TRBD1 as D (6 bases). This clonotype was sampled from a woman between 18 and 29 years old with stable Graves' hyperthyroidism. The sample comprised peripheral blood. In DNA form, the CDR3 reads TGTGCCAGCAGTTTGAGGGGGTTGAACGAGCAGTACTTC. The encoded protein is CASSLRGLNEQYF.